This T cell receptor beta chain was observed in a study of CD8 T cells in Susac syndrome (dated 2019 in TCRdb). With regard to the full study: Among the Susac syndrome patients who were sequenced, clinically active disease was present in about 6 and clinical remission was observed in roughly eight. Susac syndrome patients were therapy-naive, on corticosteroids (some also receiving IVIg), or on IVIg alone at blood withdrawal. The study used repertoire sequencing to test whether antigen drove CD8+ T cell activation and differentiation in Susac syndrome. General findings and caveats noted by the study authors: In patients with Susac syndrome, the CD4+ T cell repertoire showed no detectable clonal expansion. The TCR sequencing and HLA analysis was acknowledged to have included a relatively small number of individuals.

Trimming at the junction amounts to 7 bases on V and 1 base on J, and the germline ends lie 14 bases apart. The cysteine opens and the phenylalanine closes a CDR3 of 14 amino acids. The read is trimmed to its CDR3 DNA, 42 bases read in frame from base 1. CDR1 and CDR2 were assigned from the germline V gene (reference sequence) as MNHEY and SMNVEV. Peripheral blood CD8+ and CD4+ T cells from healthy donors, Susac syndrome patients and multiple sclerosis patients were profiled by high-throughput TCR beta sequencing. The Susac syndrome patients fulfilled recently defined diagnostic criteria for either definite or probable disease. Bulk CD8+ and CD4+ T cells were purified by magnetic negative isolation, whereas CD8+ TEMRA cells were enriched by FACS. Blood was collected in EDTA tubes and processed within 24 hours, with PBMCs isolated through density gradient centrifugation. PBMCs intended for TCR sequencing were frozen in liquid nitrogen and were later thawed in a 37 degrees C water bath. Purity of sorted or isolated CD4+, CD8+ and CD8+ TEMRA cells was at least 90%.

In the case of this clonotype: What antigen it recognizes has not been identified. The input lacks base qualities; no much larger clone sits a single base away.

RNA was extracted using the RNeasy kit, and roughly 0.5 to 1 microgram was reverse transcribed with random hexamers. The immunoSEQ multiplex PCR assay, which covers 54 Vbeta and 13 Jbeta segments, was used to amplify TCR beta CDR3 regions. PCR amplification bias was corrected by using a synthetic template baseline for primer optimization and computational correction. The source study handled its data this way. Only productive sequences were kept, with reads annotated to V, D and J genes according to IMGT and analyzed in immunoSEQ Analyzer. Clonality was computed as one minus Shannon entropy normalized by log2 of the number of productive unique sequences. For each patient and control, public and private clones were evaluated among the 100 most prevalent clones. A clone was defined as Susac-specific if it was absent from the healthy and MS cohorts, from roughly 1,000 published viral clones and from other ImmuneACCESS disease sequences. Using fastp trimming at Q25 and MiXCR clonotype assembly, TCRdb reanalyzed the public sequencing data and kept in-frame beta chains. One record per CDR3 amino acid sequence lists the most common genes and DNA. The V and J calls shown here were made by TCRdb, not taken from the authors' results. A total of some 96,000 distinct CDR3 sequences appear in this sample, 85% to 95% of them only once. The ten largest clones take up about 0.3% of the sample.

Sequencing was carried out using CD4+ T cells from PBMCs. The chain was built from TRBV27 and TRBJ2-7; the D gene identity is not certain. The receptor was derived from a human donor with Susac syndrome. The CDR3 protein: CASKSLGVSYEQYF. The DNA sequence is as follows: TGTGCCAGCAAGTCCCTCGGAGTGTCCTACGAGCAGTACTTC.